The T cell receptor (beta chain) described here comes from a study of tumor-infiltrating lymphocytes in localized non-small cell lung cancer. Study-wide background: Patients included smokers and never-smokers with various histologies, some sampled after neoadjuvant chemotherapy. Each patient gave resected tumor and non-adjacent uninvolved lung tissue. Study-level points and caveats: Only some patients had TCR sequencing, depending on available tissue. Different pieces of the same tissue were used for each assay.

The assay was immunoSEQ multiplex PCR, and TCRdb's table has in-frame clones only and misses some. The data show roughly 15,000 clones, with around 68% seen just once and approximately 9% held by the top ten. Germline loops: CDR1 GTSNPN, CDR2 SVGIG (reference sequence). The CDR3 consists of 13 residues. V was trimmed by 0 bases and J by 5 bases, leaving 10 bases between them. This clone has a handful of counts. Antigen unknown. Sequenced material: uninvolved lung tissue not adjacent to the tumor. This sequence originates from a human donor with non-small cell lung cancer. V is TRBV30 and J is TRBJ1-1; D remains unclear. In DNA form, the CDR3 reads TGTGCCTGGAGTGTACTTTTGGGTACTGAAGCTTTCTTT. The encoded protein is CAWSVLLGTEAFF.